The sequence of this T cell receptor (beta chain) was determined in a study of shared clonotypes between healthy human individuals. The method was immunoSEQ multiplex PCR; TCRdb's version includes in-frame clones alone and lacks a portion of them. This sample has about 1.4 million clones, with roughly 96% found just once. The study, taken as a whole, reports: Richness estimates generally favored naive over memory subsets.

V lost 1 base, J lost 3 bases, and 10 bases lay in between. Germline CDR1 LGHNA, CDR2 YNFKEQ. This CDR3 is 15 amino acids long. Worth noting for this clone: Its specificity is unknown.

Division of CD4+ cells produced a CD45RA+ naive subset and a CD45RA-negative memory subset. The genes are TRBV4-2 and TRBJ2-1, with D perhaps assigned TRBD1 or TRBD2 (5 bases each). This receptor was identified in a man aged 25-45 years in good health. Sequencing was done on a sample of naive CD4+ T cells sorted from blood. Subset denoted: CD45RA+ positively selected. The CDR3 nucleotides read TGTGCCAGCAGCCAAGGGGACGGACGCTACAATGAGCAGTTCTTC. Residues: CASSQGDGRYNEQFF.